This T cell receptor beta chain originates from a study of shared clonotypes between healthy human individuals. Study-wide context: Each donor had three CD4 naive, three CD4 memory, two CD8 naive and one CD8 memory plate. Study findings and constraints: In general, naive subsets displayed greater estimated richness than memory subsets did.

This clone was picked up one time. Antigen unknown. Between the trimmed V and J ends, which lost 0 bases and 5 bases, there was a span of 12 bases. Germline CDR1 and CDR2: SGHKS and YYEKEE (reference sequence). CDR3 size: 15 residues. The genomic DNA of each subset was split evenly across several immunoSEQ plates. The assay was immunoSEQ multiplex PCR, and TCRdb's table has in-frame clones only and misses some. The table records approximately 840,000 clones, approximately 97% of them present only once. Naive CD8 cells, CD45RO-negative and positively selected for CCR7, excluded terminally differentiated effector memory CD45RA+ cells.

The sequence was collected from a young man in good health. Sequenced material: naive CD8+ T cells sorted from blood. The gene calls are TRBV5-5 and TRBJ2-1; no clear D gene. In DNA form, the CDR3 reads TGTGCCAGCAGCTTGGAGACCCCCCCGGACAATGAGCAGTTCTTC. Its translation is CASSLETPPDNEQFF. The full variable domain, completed using reference TRBV5-5 and TRBJ2-1, is DAGVTQSPTHLIKTRGQQVTLRCSPISGHKSVSWYQQVLGQGPQFIFQYYEKEERGRGNFPDRFSARQFPNYSSELNVNALLLGDSALYLCASSLETPPDNEQFFGPGTRLTVL.